Given below is one T cell receptor beta chain in context. Its antigen remains unidentified. Trimming stripped 1 base from V and 4 bases from J, with 5 bases between. Germline-derived CDR1 and CDR2 are KGHSH and LQKENI. The CDR3 consists of 13 residues. This sample is part of a study of T cell responses to AZD1222 COVID-19 vaccine. General study results and limits: CD4 TCRs linked to vaccination spanned spike, dominating at 160-218 and 743-854. The donor cohort was predominantly white British with a female majority, and clonal diversity may have been underestimated. With two AZD1222 doses given, Spike-specific TCR breadth and depth both rose. Among spike-specific TCRs, nearly half reportedly target unmutated variant regions.

Clones were read by immunoSEQ multiplex PCR, and TCRdb kept only the in-frame ones, dropping some. The sample lists some 180,000 clones; 85% to 95% were seen once. The sequences come from peripheral blood, collected 28 days after the second dose of the MenACWY control vaccine. This chain uses TRBV18 with TRBJ1-5; possible D gene TRBD1, 5 bases. The sequence was collected from an adult who received the MenACWY meningococcal vaccine as a control. The CDR3 region has the DNA TGTGCCAGCTCACCACAGGGGAATCAGCCCCAGCATTTT. As protein: CASSPQGNQPQHF.